The clone carrying this T cell receptor (beta chain) has a single count. Its antigen is currently unknown. Graft donor-derived T-allo10 cells were described as host-alloantigen-specific, anergic, and alloantigen-specifically suppressive. Via MiXCR, TCRdb re-called the reads, giving one row per CDR3 protein. This sample has about 68,000 distinct CDR3 sequences; about 60% occur once, and the top ten carry 7.6%. Germline trimming cut 2 bases from V and 4 bases from J; bases unmatched to any gene: 7. CDR3 length: 16 amino acids. The sample is drawn from a study of type 1 regulatory T cells. Study-wide context: This in vitro CD4 product, T-allo10, is enriched for Tr1 cells and alloantigen-specific.

This chain joins TRBV12-3 or TRBV12-4 and TRBJ2-2; 7 positions agree with TRBD2. The sequencing sample was made of cultured T cells, either the whole culture or a sorted T cell fraction (not recorded which). Subset given: Tr1-enriched cell product generated in vitro against host alloantigens. This receptor was taken from a human donor in good health. CDR3 bases: TGTGCCAGCAGTTTACTTCCTGGCGGGAGCACCGGGGAGCTGTTTTTT. Its translation: CASSLLPGGSTGELFF.